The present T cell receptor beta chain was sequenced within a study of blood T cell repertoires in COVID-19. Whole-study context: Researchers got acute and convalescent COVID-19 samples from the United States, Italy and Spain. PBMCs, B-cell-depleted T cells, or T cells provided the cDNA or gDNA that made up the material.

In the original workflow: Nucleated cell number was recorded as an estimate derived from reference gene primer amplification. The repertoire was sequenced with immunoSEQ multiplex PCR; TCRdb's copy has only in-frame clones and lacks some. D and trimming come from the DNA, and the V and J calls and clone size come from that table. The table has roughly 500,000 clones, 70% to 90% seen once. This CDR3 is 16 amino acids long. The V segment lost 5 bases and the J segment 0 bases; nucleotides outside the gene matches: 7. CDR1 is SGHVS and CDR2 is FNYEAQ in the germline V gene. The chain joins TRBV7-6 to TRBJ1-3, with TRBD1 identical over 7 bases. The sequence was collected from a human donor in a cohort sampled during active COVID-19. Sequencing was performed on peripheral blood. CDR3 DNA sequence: TGTGCCAGCAGCCAGGGACAGCCGTTCTCTGGAAACACCATATATTTT. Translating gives CASSQGQPFSGNTIYF.